The T cell receptor (beta chain) described here comes from a study of response to subunit inactivated influenza vaccine (dated by TCRdb to between 2018 and 2020). At the level of the whole study: Deep quantitative profiling of the T cell receptor repertoire was used in the study to follow responses to a trivalent subunit inactivated influenza vaccine. Findings and caveats that apply to the study as a whole: According to the authors, only a limited number of new T cells may be recruited by each seasonal influenza vaccination.

Libraries were built with RT-PCR. Sequencing was carried out with an Illumina HiSeq 2500. Through fastp at Q25 and MiXCR, TCRdb rebuilt clones from the public reads, retaining in-frame beta chains. Entries are consolidated by CDR3 protein sequence, retaining the most common genes and DNA. The sample includes about 700,000 distinct CDR3 sequences, with about 14% observed a single time. Roughly 6.4% of the sample rests with the top ten. For this chain, trimming is 6 bases at the V end and 5 bases at the J end, and the number of junction bases without a gene match is 13. Its CDR3 holds 14 amino acids, cysteine through phenylalanine. Only CDR3 DNA remains: 42 bases, in frame from the first base. Looking up the germline V gene (reference sequence) yields CDR1 DFQATT and CDR2 SNEGSKA. A remark on this clonotype: The clone's antigen remains unknown. Per-nucleotide qualities are absent, and no much larger clonotype sits a single base away.

Sequenced material: PBMCs from blood, taken approximately 15 days before vaccination. This TCR was sampled from a man in his forties or fifties who received an inactivated influenza vaccine. Donor details come from another sample of the same person, matched by shared clones. The receptor chain draws on TRBV20-1 and TRBJ2-7, with 7 junctional bases fitting TRBD1. The CDR3 protein: CSATVYQGVHEQYF. DNA sequence: TGCAGTGCCACAGTCTACCAGGGGGTCCACGAGCAGTACTTC.